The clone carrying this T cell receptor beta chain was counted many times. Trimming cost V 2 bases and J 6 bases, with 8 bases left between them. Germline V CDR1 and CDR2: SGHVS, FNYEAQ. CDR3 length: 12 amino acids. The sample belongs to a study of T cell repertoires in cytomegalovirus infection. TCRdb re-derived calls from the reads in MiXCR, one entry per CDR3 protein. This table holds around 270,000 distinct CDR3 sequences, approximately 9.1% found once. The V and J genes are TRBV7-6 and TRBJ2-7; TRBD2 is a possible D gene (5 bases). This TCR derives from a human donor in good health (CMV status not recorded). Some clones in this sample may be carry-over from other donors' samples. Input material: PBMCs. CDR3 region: CASSLTAGEQYF. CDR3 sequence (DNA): TGTGCCAGCAGCTTAACGGCGGGCGAGCAGTACTTC. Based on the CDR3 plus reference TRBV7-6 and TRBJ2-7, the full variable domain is GAGVSQSPRYKVTKRGQDVALRCDPISGHVSLYWYRQALGQGPEFLTYFNYEAQQDKSGLPNDRFSAERPEGSISTLTIQRTEQRDSAMYRCASSLTAGEQYFGPGTRLTVT.